Each of the 16 T cell receptor beta chains below was sequenced from the same sample in a study of blood T cell repertoires in COVID-19. Clones were sequenced by immunoSEQ multiplex PCR, and TCRdb holds only the in-frame ones, with some missing. The sample lists about 340,000 clones, 88% occurring once. The specimen sequenced was peripheral blood. The source of these receptors is a woman in her 70s with COVID-19, enrolled during active disease.

V is TRBV3-1 (or the pseudogene TRBV3-2) and J is TRBJ1-2; TRBD1 might be the D (5 bases). The CDR3 is made up of 13 amino acids. V was pared by 1 base and J by 8 bases, with 11 bases between. In germline, CDR1 is LGHDT, CDR2 YNNKEL (reference sequence). The CDR3 here is CASSQAGGGGYTF. The CDR3 region has the DNA TGTGCCAGCAGCCAAGCTGGGGGGGGAGGCTACACCTTC.

The chain is built from TRBV4-3 and TRBJ2-7; D may be TRBD2 (7 bases). Trimming cost V 0 bases and J 2 bases, with 11 bases left between them. The CDR3 runs 15 residues. Germline-derived CDR1 and CDR2 are LGHNA and YSLEER. CDR3 amino acids: CASSQDRGATYEQYF. For the CDR3, the DNA is TGCGCCAGCAGCCAAGATCGGGGGGCCACCTACGAGCAGTACTTC.

The chain couples TRBV27 to TRBJ1-6, with unresolved D. The CDR3 sequence is 15 residues long. Germline CDR1 MNHEY, CDR2 SMNVEV (reference sequence). With 5 bases removed from V and 4 bases from J, the gap between germline ends came to 12 bases. CDR3 nucleotides: TGTGCCAGCAGTCCCCAATCGGGGTATAATTCACCCCTCCACTTT. Protein product: CASSPQSGYNSPLHF.

This clone was counted a single time. The rearrangement joins TRBV11-2 to TRBJ2-7, with 10 bases matching TRBD1. The CDR3 totals 15 residues. V lost 5 bases and J lost 2; bases outside the gene matches: 6. Germline CDR1 is SGHAT and CDR2 is FQNNGV. CDR3 protein: CASSPTGTGAYEQYF. Here the CDR3 DNA reads TGTGCCAGCAGCCCTACCGGGACAGGGGCCTACGAGCAGTACTTC. The variable domain in full, completed from reference TRBV11-2 and TRBJ2-7, reads EAGVAQSPRYKIIEKRQSVAFWCNPISGHATLYWYQQILGQGPKLLIQFQNNGVVDDSQLPKDRFSAERLKGVDSTLKIQPAKLEDSAVYLCASSPTGTGAYEQYFGPGTRLTVT.

The chain has TRBV9 and TRBJ2-7; 8 bases agree with TRBD2. Looked up from germline, CDR1 is SGDLS and CDR2 is YYNGEE. J lost 7 bases, V lost 7 bases, and 10 bases had no gene match. The CDR3 extends over 13 amino acids. CDR3 amino acids: CASASGGLGEQYF. CDR3 DNA: TGTGCCAGCGCCAGCGGGGGCCTGGGGGAGCAGTACTTC.

This chain connects TRBV29-1 to TRBJ1-1; a weak D match, TRBD1 (5 bases). Looked up from germline, CDR1 is SQVTM and CDR2 is ANQGSEA. The V end lost 6 bases, the J end lost 3 bases, and 17 bases lay between the germline ends. The length of the CDR3 is 14 residues. The CDR3 sequence is CSVRPSDSYTEAFF. Here the CDR3 DNA reads TGCAGCGTCCGTCCCAGTGACAGCTACACTGAAGCTTTCTTT.

CDR3 loop: CASSPVSGQGEAFF. CDR3 bases: TGTGCCAGCTCACCGGTTTCGGGACAGGGTGAAGCTTTCTTT. This chain links TRBV18 with TRBJ1-1; 9 bases are a match to TRBD1. CDR3 length: 14 amino acids. J gave up 7 bases and V 3 bases, and 6 bases lay outside the gene matches. Germline lookup yields CDR1 KGHSH and CDR2 LQKENI.

V is TRBV24-1 and J is TRBJ2-3, with a weak D call TRBD1 (5 bases). The CDR3 is made up of 16 amino acids. CDR1 KGHDR and CDR2 SFDVKD come from the germline V gene. Trimming shortened V by 3 bases and J by 1 base, and 13 bases separated the two germline ends. The CDR3 region has the DNA TGTGCCACCAGTGATACCCTAGGGGTCGGCACAGATACGCAGTATTTT. It yields the protein CATSDTLGVGTDTQYF.

The V gene is TRBV28, the J gene TRBJ1-2; D is undetermined. Germline assignment: CDR1 MDHEN and CDR2 SYDVKM. V was shortened by 4 bases and J by 8 bases, with 14 bases between the two germline ends. CDR3 length: 13 amino acids. DNA for the CDR3: TGTGCCAGCAGTTCGGAGGGTTTGAGGGGCTACACCTTC. Protein product: CASSSEGLRGYTF.

This chain uses TRBV23-1 with TRBJ1-1, with D unresolved. TRBV23-1 is an ORF; its function is uncertain. V was pared by 7 bases and J by 5 bases, with 17 bases between. There are 14 residues in the CDR3. The DNA of the CDR3 is TGCGCCAGCATCCGATCGGGTACGGGGACTGAAGCTTTCTTT. Translation: CASIRSGTGTEAFF.

This rearrangement joins TRBV24-1 to TRBJ1-5, with TRBD1 matching 8 bases. With V trimmed by 9 bases and J by 3 bases, 6 bases remained unmatched. The CDR3 totals 14 residues. In germline, CDR1 is KGHDR, CDR2 SFDVKD. The CDR3 DNA follows: TGTGCCACCGGGAGACAGGGGATCAATCAGCCCCAGCATTTT. The encoded protein is CATGRQGINQPQHF.

This clone came up a few times. This chain joins TRBV5-8 and TRBJ1-2; no reliable D call. Trimming removed 8 bases at V and 8 bases at J, with 25 bases between. The CDR3 length is 15 residues. Germline CDR1 reads SGHTS; CDR2 reads YDEGEE. CDR3 in DNA: TGTGCCAGTGCCAGGCCGAATTCGTACTCATCAGGCTACACCTTC. As protein: CASARPNSYSSGYTF.

V and J are TRBV30 and TRBJ1-4, with TRBD1 matching 8 bases. The CDR3 has 17 amino acids. Germline-derived CDR1 and CDR2 are GTSNPN and SVGIG (reference sequence). Unmatched junction bases numbered 15, after V lost 3 bases and J lost 6 bases. CDR3 protein: CAWSVSRGPYPDEKLFF. In nucleotides, the CDR3 is TGTGCCTGGAGCGTGAGCAGGGGGCCTTACCCCGATGAAAAACTGTTTTTT.

CDR3 sequence reads: CASSATGTGYEQYF. The CDR3 DNA follows: TGTGCCAGCAGCGCCACCGGGACAGGGTACGAGCAGTACTTC. V and J are TRBV11-3 and TRBJ2-7; 9 nucleotides line up with TRBD1. The germline V gene has CDR1 SGHNT and CDR2 YENEEA. V lost 5 bases and J lost 4; bases outside the gene matches: 6. This CDR3 has 14 residues.

Only a few counts were recorded for this clone. The chain couples TRBV28 to TRBJ2-3; 8 bases are a match to TRBD2. This CDR3 region has 15 residues. J lost 3 bases, V lost 8 bases, and 10 bases had no gene match. Looked up from germline, CDR1 is MDHEN and CDR2 is SYDVKM. The CDR3 reads CASRPGGLATDTQYF. CDR3 DNA sequence: TGTGCCAGCCGACCCGGAGGACTAGCAACAGATACGCAGTATTTT.

This clone was seen more than once but under ten times. The rearrangement links TRBV7-2 to TRBJ1-6; no clear D. The V gene lost 3 bases and the J gene lost 6 bases, with 21 bases spanning the gap. CDR1 is SGHTA and CDR2 is FQGNSA in the germline V gene. CDR3 size: 18 residues. This chain's CDR3 is CASSFYRQRDGINSPLHF. The CDR3 DNA is TGTGCCAGCAGCTTCTACCGACAAAGAGACGGGATTAATTCACCCCTCCACTTT. Using reference TRBV7-2 and TRBJ1-6 for the parts outside the CDR3, the full variable domain is GAGVSQSPSNKVTEKGKDVELRCDPISGHTALYWYRQSLGQGLEFLIYFQGNSAPDKSGLPSDRFSAERTGGSVSTLTIQRTQQEDSAVYLCASSFYRQRDGINSPLHFGNGTRLTVT.